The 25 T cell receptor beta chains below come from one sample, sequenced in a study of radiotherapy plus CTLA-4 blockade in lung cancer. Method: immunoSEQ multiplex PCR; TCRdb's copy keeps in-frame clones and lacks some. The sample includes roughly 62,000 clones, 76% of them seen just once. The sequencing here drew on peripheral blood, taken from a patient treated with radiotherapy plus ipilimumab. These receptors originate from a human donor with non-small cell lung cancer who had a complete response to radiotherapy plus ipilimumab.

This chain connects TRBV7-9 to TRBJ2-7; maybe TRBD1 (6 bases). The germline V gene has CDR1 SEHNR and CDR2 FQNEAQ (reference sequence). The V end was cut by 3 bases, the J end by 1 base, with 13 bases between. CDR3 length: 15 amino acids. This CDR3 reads CASSFRGAGSYEQYF. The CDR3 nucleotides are TGTGCCAGCAGCTTCAGGGGCGCGGGTTCCTACGAGCAGTACTTC.

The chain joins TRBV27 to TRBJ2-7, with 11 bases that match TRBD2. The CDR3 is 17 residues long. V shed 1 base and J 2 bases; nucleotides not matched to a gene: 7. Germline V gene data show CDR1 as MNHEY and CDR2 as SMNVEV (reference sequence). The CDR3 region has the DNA TGTGCCAGCAGTTTATTTAGCGGGAGGGCCGACGCCTACGAGCAGTACTTC. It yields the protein CASSLFSGRADAYEQYF.

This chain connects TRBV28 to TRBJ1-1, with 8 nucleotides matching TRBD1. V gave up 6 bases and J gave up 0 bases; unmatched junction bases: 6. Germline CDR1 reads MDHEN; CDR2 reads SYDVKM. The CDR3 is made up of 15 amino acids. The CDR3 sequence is CASSLFRGLNTEAFF. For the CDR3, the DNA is TGTGCCAGCAGCCTATTCAGGGGGCTGAACACTGAAGCTTTCTTT.

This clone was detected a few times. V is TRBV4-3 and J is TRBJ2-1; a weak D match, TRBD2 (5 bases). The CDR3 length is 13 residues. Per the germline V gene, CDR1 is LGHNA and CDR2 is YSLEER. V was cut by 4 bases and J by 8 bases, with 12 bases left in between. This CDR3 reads CASSPGVRDEQFF. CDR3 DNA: TGCGCCAGCAGCCCCGGGGTAAGGGATGAGCAGTTCTTC.

CDR3 coding DNA: TGTGCCAGCAGCTTCGGACAGAAGTCTTCCTACGAGCAGTACTTC. Its translation is CASSFGQKSSYEQYF. V usage is TRBV5-5 and J usage is TRBJ2-7; possible D gene TRBD1, 6 bases. The CDR3 length is 15 residues. V was shortened by 2 bases and J by 1 base, with 13 bases between the two germline ends. The germline CDR1 and CDR2 sequences are SGHKS and YYEKEE (reference sequence). The full variable domain, its missing parts supplied by reference TRBV5-5 and TRBJ2-7, is DAGVTQSPTHLIKTRGQQVTLRCSPISGHKSVSWYQQVLGQGPQFIFQYYEKEERGRGNFPDRFSARQFPNYSSELNVNALLLGDSALYLCASSFGQKSSYEQYFGPGTRLTVT.

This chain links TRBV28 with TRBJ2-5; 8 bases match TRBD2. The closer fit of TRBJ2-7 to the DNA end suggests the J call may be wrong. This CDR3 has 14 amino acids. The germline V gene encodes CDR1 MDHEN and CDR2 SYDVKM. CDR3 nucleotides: TGTGCCAGCAGCCCGGCGGGGGGTATCTACGAGCAGTACTTC. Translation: CASSPAGGIYEQYF.

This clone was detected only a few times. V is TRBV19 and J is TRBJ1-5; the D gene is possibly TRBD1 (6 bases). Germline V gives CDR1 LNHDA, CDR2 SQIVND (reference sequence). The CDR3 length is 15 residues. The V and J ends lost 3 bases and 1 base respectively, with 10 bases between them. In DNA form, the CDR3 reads TGTGCCAGTAGTATGCGGGGGGCGAGCAATCAGCCCCAGCATTTT. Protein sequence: CASSMRGASNQPQHF. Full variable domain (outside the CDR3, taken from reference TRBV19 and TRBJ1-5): DGGITQSPKYLFRKEGQNVTLSCEQNLNHDAMYWYRQDPGQGLRLIYYSQIVNDFQKGDIAEGYSVSREKKESFPLTVTSAQKNPTAFYLCASSMRGASNQPQHFGDGTRLSIL.

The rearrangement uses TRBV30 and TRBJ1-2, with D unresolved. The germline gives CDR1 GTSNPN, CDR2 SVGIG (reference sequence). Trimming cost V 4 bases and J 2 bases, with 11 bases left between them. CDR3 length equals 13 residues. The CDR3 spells CAWNSLRNYGYTF. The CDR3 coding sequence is TGTGCCTGGAACTCTCTGCGGAACTATGGCTACACCTTC.

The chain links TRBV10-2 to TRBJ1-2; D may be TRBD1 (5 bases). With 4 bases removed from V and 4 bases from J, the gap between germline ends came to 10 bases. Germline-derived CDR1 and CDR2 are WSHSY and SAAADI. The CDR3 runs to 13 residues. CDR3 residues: CASSGQGLYGYTF. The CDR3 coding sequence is TGCGCCAGCAGTGGGCAGGGCCTCTATGGCTACACCTTC.

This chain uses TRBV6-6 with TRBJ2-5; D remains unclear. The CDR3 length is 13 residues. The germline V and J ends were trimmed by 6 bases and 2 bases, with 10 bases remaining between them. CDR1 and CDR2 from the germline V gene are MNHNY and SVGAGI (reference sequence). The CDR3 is CASRWQVQETQYF. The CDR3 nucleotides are TGTGCCAGCAGGTGGCAGGTGCAAGAGACCCAGTACTTC.

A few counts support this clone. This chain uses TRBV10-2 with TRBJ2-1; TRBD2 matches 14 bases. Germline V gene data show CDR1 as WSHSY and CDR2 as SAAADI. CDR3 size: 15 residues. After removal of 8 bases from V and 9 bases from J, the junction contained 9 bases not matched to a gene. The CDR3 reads CASVTGTSGSSEQFF. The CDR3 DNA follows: TGCGCCAGCGTGACGGGGACTAGCGGGAGTAGTGAGCAGTTCTTC.

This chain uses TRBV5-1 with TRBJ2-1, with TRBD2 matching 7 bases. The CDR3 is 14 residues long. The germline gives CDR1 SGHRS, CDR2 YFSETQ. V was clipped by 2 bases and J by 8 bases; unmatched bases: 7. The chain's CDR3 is CASSLGAGPDEQFF. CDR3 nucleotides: TGCGCCAGCAGCTTAGGAGCGGGACCGGATGAGCAGTTCTTC.

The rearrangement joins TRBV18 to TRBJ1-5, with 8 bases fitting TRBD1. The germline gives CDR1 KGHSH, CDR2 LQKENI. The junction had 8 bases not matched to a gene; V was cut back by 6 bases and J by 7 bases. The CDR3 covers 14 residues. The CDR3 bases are TGTGCCAGCTCCCCTGACAGGGGAGGACAGCCCCAGCATTTT. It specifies CASSPDRGGQPQHF.

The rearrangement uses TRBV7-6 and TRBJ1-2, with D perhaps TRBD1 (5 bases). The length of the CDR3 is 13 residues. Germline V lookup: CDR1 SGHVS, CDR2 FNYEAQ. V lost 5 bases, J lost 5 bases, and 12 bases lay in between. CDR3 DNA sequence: TGTGCCAGCAGCCCAAGATCAGGGTATGGCTACACCTTC. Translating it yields CASSPRSGYGYTF.

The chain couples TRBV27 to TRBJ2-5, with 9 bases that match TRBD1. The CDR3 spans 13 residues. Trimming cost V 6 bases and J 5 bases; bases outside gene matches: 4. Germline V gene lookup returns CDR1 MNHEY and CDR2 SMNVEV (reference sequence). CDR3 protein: CASRIQGAETQYF. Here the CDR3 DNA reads TGTGCCAGCAGAATACAGGGGGCCGAGACCCAGTACTTC.

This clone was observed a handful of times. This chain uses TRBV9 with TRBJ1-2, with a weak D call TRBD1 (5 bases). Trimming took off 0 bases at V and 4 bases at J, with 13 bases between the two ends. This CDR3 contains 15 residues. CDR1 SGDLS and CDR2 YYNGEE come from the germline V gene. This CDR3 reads CASSVDLGRGYGYTF. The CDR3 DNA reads TGTGCCAGCAGCGTAGATTTGGGGCGCGGCTATGGCTACACCTTC.

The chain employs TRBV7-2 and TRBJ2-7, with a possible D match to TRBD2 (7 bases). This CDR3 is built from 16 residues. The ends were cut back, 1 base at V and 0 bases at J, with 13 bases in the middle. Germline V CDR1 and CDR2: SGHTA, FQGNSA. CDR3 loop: CASSLGGRGGSYEQYF. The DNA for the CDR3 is TGTGCCAGCAGCTTAGGAGGGAGGGGGGGCTCCTACGAGCAGTACTTC.

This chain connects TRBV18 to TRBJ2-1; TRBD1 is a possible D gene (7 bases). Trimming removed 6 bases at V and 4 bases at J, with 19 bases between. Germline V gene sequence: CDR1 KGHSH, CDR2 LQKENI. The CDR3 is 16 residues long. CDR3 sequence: CASSRDSPTLYNEQFF. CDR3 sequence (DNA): TGTGCCAGCTCGCGGGACAGCCCTACGCTTTACAATGAGCAGTTCTTC.

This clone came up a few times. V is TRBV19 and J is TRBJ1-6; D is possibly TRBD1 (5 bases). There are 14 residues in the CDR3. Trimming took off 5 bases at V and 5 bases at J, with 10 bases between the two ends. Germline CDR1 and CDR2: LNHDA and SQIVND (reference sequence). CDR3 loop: CASSFRGNNSPLHF. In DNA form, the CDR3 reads TGTGCCAGTAGTTTCCGGGGGAATAATTCACCCCTCCACTTT.

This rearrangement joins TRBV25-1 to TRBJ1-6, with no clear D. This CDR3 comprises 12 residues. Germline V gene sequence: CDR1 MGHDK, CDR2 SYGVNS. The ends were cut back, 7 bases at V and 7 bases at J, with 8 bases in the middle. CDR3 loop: CASKRPNSPLHF. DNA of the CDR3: TGTGCCAGCAAGAGGCCCAATTCACCCCTCCACTTT.

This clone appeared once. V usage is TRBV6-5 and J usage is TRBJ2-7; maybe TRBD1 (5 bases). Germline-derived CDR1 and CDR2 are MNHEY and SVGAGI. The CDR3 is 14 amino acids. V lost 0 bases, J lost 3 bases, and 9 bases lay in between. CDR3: CASSYSPTGYEQYF. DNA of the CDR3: TGTGCCAGCAGTTACTCTCCCACAGGCTACGAGCAGTACTTC.

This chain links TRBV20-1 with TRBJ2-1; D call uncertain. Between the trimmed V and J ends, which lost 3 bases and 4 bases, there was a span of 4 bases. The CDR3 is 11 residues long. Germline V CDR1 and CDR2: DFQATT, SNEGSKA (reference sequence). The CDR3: CSASGYNEQFF. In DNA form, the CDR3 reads TGCAGTGCTAGCGGGTACAATGAGCAGTTCTTC.

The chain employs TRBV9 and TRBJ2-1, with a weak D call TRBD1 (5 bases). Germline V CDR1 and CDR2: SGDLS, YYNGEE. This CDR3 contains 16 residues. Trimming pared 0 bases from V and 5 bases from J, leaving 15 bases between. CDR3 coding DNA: TGTGCCAGCAGCGTAGAGGGGCGAGTACGGAACAATGAGCAGTTCTTC. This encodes CASSVEGRVRNNEQFF.

The CDR3 loop is CASSPPGQGITGELFF. The CDR3 nucleotides read TGTGCCAGCTCACCACCGGGACAGGGGATCACCGGGGAGCTGTTTTTT. V is TRBV18 and J is TRBJ2-2, with TRBD1 matching over 10 bases. V gave up 0 bases and J gave up 4 bases; unmatched junction bases: 2. Per germline, CDR1 KGHSH and CDR2 LQKENI. The CDR3 sequence is 16 residues long.

The CDR3 DNA sequence: TGTGCCAGCAGCTTACAGGGTCCGAACACTGAAGCTTTCTTT. The encoded protein is CASSLQGPNTEAFF. The rearrangement joins TRBV7-6 to TRBJ1-1; D perhaps matches TRBD1 (5 bases). Per the germline V gene, CDR1 is SGHVS and CDR2 is FNYEAQ. The CDR3 is 14 amino acids. Between the trimmed V and J ends, which lost 2 bases and 1 base, there was a span of 8 bases.